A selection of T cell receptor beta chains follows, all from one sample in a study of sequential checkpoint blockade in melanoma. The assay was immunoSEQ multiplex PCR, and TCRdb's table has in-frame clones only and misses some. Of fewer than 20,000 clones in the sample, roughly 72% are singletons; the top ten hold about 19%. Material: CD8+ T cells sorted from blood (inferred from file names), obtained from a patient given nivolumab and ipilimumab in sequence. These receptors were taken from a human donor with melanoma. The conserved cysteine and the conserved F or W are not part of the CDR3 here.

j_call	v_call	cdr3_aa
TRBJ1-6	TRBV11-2	ASSPRGTARRSPLH
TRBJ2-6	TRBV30	AGFGDRASEANVLT
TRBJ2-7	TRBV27	ASSLRTGAYEQY
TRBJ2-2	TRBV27	ASTWTSGGLYTGELF
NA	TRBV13	ASSLTPYEQY
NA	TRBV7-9	ASSPIGLAGGYEQY
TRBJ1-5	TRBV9	ASSTGGSNQPQH
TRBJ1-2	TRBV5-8	ASSKGLSYT
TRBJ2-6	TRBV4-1	ASSLKQPGANVLT
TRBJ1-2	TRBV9	ASSVGAGDYGYT
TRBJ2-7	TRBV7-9	ASSRTFRTGLSEQY
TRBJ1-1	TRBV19	ASSMAQGARNTEAF
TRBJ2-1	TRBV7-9	ASSTGGGEYNEQF
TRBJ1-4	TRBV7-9	ASSGKLRDGDEKLF
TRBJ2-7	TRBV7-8	ASSLGGTGPVRGEQY